Ten or more counts support the clone carrying this T cell receptor beta chain. Its antigen is unknown. Genomic DNA was employed as the template in profiling TCR beta VDJ and CDR3. TCRdb ran MiXCR on the reads and lists one entry per CDR3 protein. The sample consists of about 160,000 distinct CDR3 sequences, 35% to 55% of them appearing once. This sample is part of a study of CD8+CD57+ T cells in acquired aplastic anemia. Overall study context: DNA per sorted CD4+ or CD8+ sample ranged about 0.2 to 27.4 ug, averaging roughly 3.5 ug. The average read count for CD4+ cells in healthy donors was roughly 10 million. Notes on the study in general: Under 35 was the count of CD8+ CDR3 sequences that patients shared with controls. Controls and patients did not differ significantly in CD8+ Simpson's diversity.

Sequencing used sorted CD4+, CD8+, or CD8+CD57+ T cells (not recorded which) from PBMCs. This receptor was obtained from a human donor in good health.

Written as DNA, the CDR3 is TGTGCCACCAGCTCCCGGACTAGTACTAAGAAGCAGTTCTTC. This sequence encodes CATSSRTSTKKQFF. The chain recombines TRBV15 with TRBJ2-1; the match to TRBD2 covers 7 bases. V dropped 5 bases and J dropped 11; count of bases not matched to a gene: 12. The CDR3 covers 14 residues. Germline V gene data show CDR1 as LNHNV and CDR2 as YYDKDF (reference sequence). Full variable domain (outside the CDR3, taken from reference TRBV15 and TRBJ2-1): DAMVIQNPRYQVTQFGKPVTLSCSQTLNHNVMYWYQQKSSQAPKLLFHYYDKDFNNEADTPDNFQSRRPNTSFCFLDIRSPGLGDTAMYLCATSSRTSTKKQFFGPGTRLTVL.